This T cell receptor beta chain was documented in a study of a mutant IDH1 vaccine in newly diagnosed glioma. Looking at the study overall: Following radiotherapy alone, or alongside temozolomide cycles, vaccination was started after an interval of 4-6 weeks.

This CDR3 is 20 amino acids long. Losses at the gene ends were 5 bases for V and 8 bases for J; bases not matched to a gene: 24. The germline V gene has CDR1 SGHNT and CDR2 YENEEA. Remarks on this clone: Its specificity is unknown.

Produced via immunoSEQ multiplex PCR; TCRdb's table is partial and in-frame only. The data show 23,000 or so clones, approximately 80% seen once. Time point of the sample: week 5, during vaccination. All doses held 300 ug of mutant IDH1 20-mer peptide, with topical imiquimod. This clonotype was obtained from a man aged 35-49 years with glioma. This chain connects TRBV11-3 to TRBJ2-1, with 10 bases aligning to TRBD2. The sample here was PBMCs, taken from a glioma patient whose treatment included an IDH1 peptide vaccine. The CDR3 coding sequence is TGTGCCAGCAGCCCTCATCCCGGCCTAGCGGGAGACCCAAGCCGCCATGAGCAGTTCTTC. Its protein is CASSPHPGLAGDPSRHEQFF.